One sample yielded the 24 T cell receptor beta chains listed below, sequenced in a study of blood T cell repertoires in COVID-19. This table comes from immunoSEQ multiplex PCR, and its TCRdb copy is limited to in-frame clones, with some not included. Among some 140,000 clones listed, approximately 80% were seen once. What was sequenced was peripheral blood. These receptors were collected from a man between 60 and 70 years old who had recovered from COVID-19.

The sample holds one count of this clone. The chain joins TRBV2 to TRBJ1-2; TRBD1 matches at 7 bases. The CDR3 runs to 15 residues. The J segment lost 2 bases and the V segment lost 7 bases, leaving 10 bases of the junction unmatched. Germline lookup yields CDR1 SNHLY and CDR2 FYNNEI. The CDR3 here is CASKFDLQGNYGYTF. CDR3 nucleotide sequence: TGTGCCAGCAAGTTTGACCTACAGGGGAACTATGGCTACACCTTC.

V usage is TRBV24-1 and J usage is TRBJ2-2, with D tentatively TRBD1 (5 bases). The CDR3 consists of 15 residues. Germline values: CDR1 KGHDR, CDR2 SFDVKD. V lost 2 bases and J lost 6, with 12 bases in between. DNA for the CDR3: TGTGCCACCAGTGATTCTGCATGGGGCTCCGGGGAGCTGTTTTTT. Its protein is CATSDSAWGSGELFF.

This chain uses TRBV20-1 with TRBJ2-1, with a possible D match to TRBD1 (6 bases). V lost 3 bases, J lost 8 bases, and 17 bases lay in between. Germline V gene data show CDR1 as DFQATT and CDR2 as SNEGSKA (reference sequence). The CDR3 extends over 14 amino acids. As DNA, the CDR3 is TGCAGTGCTAGTGCATCTGCAGGGGCCCATGAGCAGTTCTTC. It translates to CSASASAGAHEQFF.

The genes are TRBV19 and TRBJ2-2, with 10 bases identical to TRBD1. The V and J ends lost 4 bases and 6 bases, in that order; junction bases with no gene match: 5. Germline V gene data show CDR1 as LNHDA and CDR2 as SQIVND (reference sequence). There are 15 residues in the CDR3. CDR3 nucleotides: TGTGCCAGTAGTACTCGGGACAGGGGACCCGGGGAGCTGTTTTTT. This translates into CASSTRDRGPGELFF. The full variable domain, its missing parts supplied by reference TRBV19 and TRBJ2-2, is DGGITQSPKYLFRKEGQNVTLSCEQNLNHDAMYWYRQDPGQGLRLIYYSQIVNDFQKGDIAEGYSVSREKKESFPLTVTSAQKNPTAFYLCASSTRDRGPGELFFGEGSRLTVL.

The V and J genes are TRBV5-1 and TRBJ2-7; TRBD1 aligns across 7 bases. Trimming took 1 base from V and 6 from J; bases not matched to a gene: 7. Germline-derived CDR1 and CDR2 are SGHRS and YFSETQ. CDR3 length: 14 residues. The CDR3 DNA sequence: TGCGCCAGCAGCTTGTCCAGGGGGACCGGCGAGCAGTACTTC. Its translation is CASSLSRGTGEQYF. Full variable domain (outside the CDR3, taken from reference TRBV5-1 and TRBJ2-7): KAGVTQTPRYLIKTRGQQVTLSCSPISGHRSVSWYQQTPGQGLQFLFEYFSETQRNKGNFPGRFSGRQFSNSRSEMNVSTLELGDSALYLCASSLSRGTGEQYFGPGTRLTVT.

The rearrangement uses TRBV2 and TRBJ1-2, with 11 bases that match TRBD1. The germline gives CDR1 SNHLY, CDR2 FYNNEI. This CDR3 contains 13 residues. CDR3 residues: CNGQGAQNYGYTF. As DNA, the CDR3 is TGTAATGGACAGGGGGCACAGAACTATGGCTACACCTTC.

The V and J genes are TRBV14 and TRBJ2-1, with 15 bases matching TRBD2. J was trimmed by 8 bases and V by 4 bases; bases with no gene match: 6. Germline assignment: CDR1 SGHDN and CDR2 FVKESK. The CDR3 contains 16 residues. CDR3 nucleotides: TGTGCCAGCAGCCGCCGGACTAGCGGGGGGGGCGATGAGCAGTTCTTC. It translates to CASSRRTSGGGDEQFF.

This clone was found a few times. For the CDR3, the DNA is TGTGCCAGCAGAAGGGGGTCCCCATTGGAGCAGTACTTC. It specifies CASRRGSPLEQYF. The V call is TRBV2, the J call TRBJ2-7; a possible D gene is TRBD1 (6 bases). This CDR3 is built from 13 residues. V lost 6 bases, J lost 7 bases, and 16 bases lay in between. Germline values: CDR1 SNHLY, CDR2 FYNNEI. The full variable domain, with the rest looked up from reference TRBV2 and TRBJ2-7, is EPEVTQTPSHQVTQMGQEVILRCVPISNHLYFYWYRQILGQKVEFLVSFYNNEISEKSEIFDDQFSVERPDGSNFTLKIRSTKLEDSAMYFCASRRGSPLEQYFGPGTRLTVT.

V is TRBV18 and J is TRBJ1-2; TRBD1 aligns across 7 bases. The V gene's germline CDR1 is KGHSH and CDR2 LQKENI. The CDR3 spans 12 residues. With 6 bases clipped from V and 8 bases from J, the junction kept 6 bases outside the gene matches. The CDR3 region has the DNA TGTGCCAGCTCGCTACAGGGGTACGGCTACACCTTC. Its protein product is CASSLQGYGYTF. The whole variable domain, filled in from reference TRBV18 and TRBJ1-2, reads NAGVMQNPRHLVRRRGQEARLRCSPMKGHSHVYWYRQLPEEGLKFMVYLQKENIIDESGMPKERFSAEFPKEGPSILRIQQVVRGDSAAYFCASSLQGYGYTFGSGTRLTVV.

The rearrangement links TRBV28 to TRBJ1-2, with 7 bases identical to TRBD1. After removal of 5 bases from V and 4 bases from J, the junction contained 7 bases not matched to a gene. Germline-derived CDR1 and CDR2 are MDHEN and SYDVKM. The CDR3 consists of 14 residues. CDR3 sequence (DNA): TGTGCCAGCAGTCCTCAGGACAGGTTCTATGGCTACACCTTC. Translation: CASSPQDRFYGYTF.

The chain links TRBV19 to TRBJ1-5; 7 bases fit TRBD1. The CDR3 is 18 residues long. The J segment lost 0 bases and the V segment lost 3 bases, leaving 11 bases of the junction unmatched. Germline V gives CDR1 LNHDA, CDR2 SQIVND (reference sequence). In DNA, the CDR3 is TGTGCCAGTAGTATCCGAGGGGGCGATTACTTTAGCAATCAGCCCCAGCATTTT. Translating it yields CASSIRGGDYFSNQPQHF.

This chain links TRBV7-2 with TRBJ2-5, with 13 nucleotides matching TRBD2. Germline CDR1 reads SGHTA; CDR2 reads FQGNSA. V lost 5 bases and J lost 2; bases outside the gene matches: 5. This CDR3 has 16 amino acids. CDR3 residues: CASSKGLAGRQETQYF. CDR3 in DNA: TGTGCCAGCAGCAAGGGACTAGCGGGGAGGCAAGAGACCCAGTACTTC.

The V and J genes are TRBV5-5 and TRBJ1-1; 7 nucleotides line up with TRBD1. Trimming removed 3 bases from V and 1 base from J; junction bases left unmatched: 3. CDR3 length equals 14 residues. The germline CDR1 and CDR2 sequences are SGHKS and YYEKEE (reference sequence). The DNA for the CDR3 is TGTGCCAGCAGCTGGGGGACAGCGAACACTGAAGCTTTCTTT. As protein: CASSWGTANTEAFF.

V usage is TRBV7-2 and J usage is TRBJ1-1, with 9 bases that match TRBD1. This CDR3 region has 16 residues. Per the germline V gene, CDR1 is SGHTA and CDR2 is FQGNSA. With V trimmed by 0 bases and J by 1 base, 3 bases remained unmatched. CDR3: CASSLAGTGSNTEAFF. The CDR3 nucleotides are TGTGCCAGCAGCTTAGCGGGGACAGGGTCGAACACTGAAGCTTTCTTT.

The chain links TRBV3-1 (or the pseudogene TRBV3-2) to TRBJ2-7, with 7 nucleotides matching TRBD1. The CDR3 extends over 17 amino acids. After removal of 1 base from V and 0 bases from J, the junction contained 9 bases not matched to a gene. Looked up from germline, CDR1 is LGHDT and CDR2 is YNNKEL (reference sequence). CDR3 sequence (DNA): TGTGCCAGCAGCCAAGTGCCCCGGGACAGTTACTCCTACGAGCAGTACTTC. Translation gives CASSQVPRDSYSYEQYF.

This clone appeared a few times. CDR3 DNA sequence: TGTGCCAGCAGTTTCCAGTACAATCAGCCCCAGCATTTT. Translated, it gives CASSFQYNQPQHF. The chain combines TRBV27 with TRBJ1-5, with D hard to call. The CDR3 covers 13 residues. The V gene lost 3 bases and the J gene lost 3 bases, with 6 bases spanning the gap. Germline V gene data show CDR1 as MNHEY and CDR2 as SMNVEV (reference sequence).

This chain uses TRBV7-9 with TRBJ2-7; 8 bases are shared with TRBD1. J gave up 2 bases and V 2 bases, and 8 bases lay outside the gene matches. Germline V CDR1 and CDR2: SEHNR, FQNEAQ (reference sequence). The CDR3 covers 16 residues. CDR3 protein: CASSLISGTGAYEQYF. The CDR3 nucleotides are TGTGCCAGCAGCTTAATCTCCGGGACAGGAGCCTACGAGCAGTACTTC. The full variable domain, its missing parts supplied by reference TRBV7-9 and TRBJ2-7, is DTGVSQNPRHKITKRGQNVTFRCDPISEHNRLYWYRQTLGQGPEFLTYFQNEAQLEKSRLLSDRFSAERPKGSFSTLEIQRTEQGDSAMYLCASSLISGTGAYEQYFGPGTRLTVT.

The V gene is TRBV6-5, the J gene TRBJ2-2, with 9 bases aligning to TRBD1. Trimming cost V 6 bases and J 6 bases; bases outside gene matches: 5. This CDR3 spans 14 amino acids. Looked up from germline, CDR1 is MNHEY and CDR2 is SVGAGI. The CDR3 DNA follows: TGTGCCAGCAGCCGGGACAGGGTGGCCGGGGAGCTGTTTTTT. Its translation is CASSRDRVAGELFF.

The chain combines TRBV5-1 with TRBJ2-3, with D tentatively TRBD1 (6 bases). V lost 6 bases, J lost 2 bases, and 13 bases lay in between. The CDR3 totals 14 residues. The V gene's germline CDR1 is SGHRS and CDR2 YFSETQ. The CDR3 nucleotides are TGCGCCAGCAAGGGGGTGTATGCCACAGATACGCAGTATTTT. This encodes CASKGVYATDTQYF.

This rearrangement joins TRBV25-1 to TRBJ1-4, with 9 positions matching TRBD1. This CDR3 is 17 amino acids long. With 3 bases clipped from V and 7 bases from J, the junction kept 12 bases outside the gene matches. The germline V gene encodes CDR1 MGHDK and CDR2 SYGVNS. The CDR3 spells CASSDPNRTGDLEKLFF. CDR3 in DNA: TGTGCCAGCAGTGACCCGAATCGGACAGGGGATCTTGAAAAACTGTTTTTT.

This clone appeared once. The chain uses TRBV5-1 and TRBJ2-1; 14 nucleotides align to TRBD2. V shed 5 bases, J shed 4 bases, and the junction held 5 bases outside the gene matches. The germline gives CDR1 SGHRS, CDR2 YFSETQ. CDR3 size: 16 residues. This chain's CDR3 is CASRGTSGSGYNEQFF. For the CDR3, the DNA is TGCGCCAGCAGAGGGACTAGCGGGAGTGGATACAATGAGCAGTTCTTC.

The chain uses TRBV6-5 and TRBJ1-4, with no clear D. Trimming left V 6 bases short and J 5 bases short, with 10 bases between. The CDR3 has 13 amino acids. Germline V gene lookup returns CDR1 MNHEY and CDR2 SVGAGI. The CDR3 is CASSSRGNEKLFF. The CDR3 bases are TGTGCCAGCAGCTCGCGGGGAAATGAAAAACTGTTTTTT.

V gene TRBV6-2 or TRBV6-3 combines with J gene TRBJ2-3; tentatively, D is TRBD2 (6 bases). Germline-derived CDR1 and CDR2 are MNHEY and SVGEGT. This CDR3 is 19 amino acids long. The V gene lost 3 bases and the J gene lost 3 bases, with 25 bases spanning the gap. CDR3 DNA sequence: TGTGCCAGCAGTTATCCCCCGGCCGGTGGGACGGGGGAGACAGATACGCAGTATTTT. It specifies CASSYPPAGGTGETDTQYF.

Only one count was recorded for this clone. The chain employs TRBV28 and TRBJ2-1; TRBD2 matches at 11 bases. Looked up from germline, CDR1 is MDHEN and CDR2 is SYDVKM. The CDR3 covers 16 residues. After removal of 1 base from V and 10 bases from J, the junction contained 9 bases not matched to a gene. The CDR3 is CASSLSGTSGLMEQFF. DNA for the CDR3: TGTGCCAGCAGTTTATCGGGGACTAGCGGATTAATGGAGCAGTTCTTC. Complete variable domain (other parts from reference TRBV28 and TRBJ2-1): DVKVTQSSRYLVKRTGEKVFLECVQDMDHENMFWYRQDPGLGLRLIYFSYDVKMKEKGDIPEGYSVSREKKERFSLILESASTNQTSMYLCASSLSGTSGLMEQFFGPGTRLTVL.